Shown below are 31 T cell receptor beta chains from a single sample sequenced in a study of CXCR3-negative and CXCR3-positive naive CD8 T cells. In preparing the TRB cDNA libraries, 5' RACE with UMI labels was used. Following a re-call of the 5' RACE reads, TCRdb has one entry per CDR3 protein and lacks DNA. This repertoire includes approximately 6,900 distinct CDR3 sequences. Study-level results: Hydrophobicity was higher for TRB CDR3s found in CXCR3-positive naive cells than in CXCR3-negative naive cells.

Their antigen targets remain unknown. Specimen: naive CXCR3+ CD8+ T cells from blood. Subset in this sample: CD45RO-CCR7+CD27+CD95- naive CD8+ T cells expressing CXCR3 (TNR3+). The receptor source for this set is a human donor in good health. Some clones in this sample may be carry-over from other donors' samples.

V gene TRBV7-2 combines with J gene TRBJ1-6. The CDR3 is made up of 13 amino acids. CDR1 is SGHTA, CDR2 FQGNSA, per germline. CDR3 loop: CASSIGGYSPLHF.

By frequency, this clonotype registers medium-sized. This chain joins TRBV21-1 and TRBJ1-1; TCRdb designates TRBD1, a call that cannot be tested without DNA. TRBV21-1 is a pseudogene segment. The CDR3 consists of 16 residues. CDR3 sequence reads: CASSNPTDRGSTEAFF.

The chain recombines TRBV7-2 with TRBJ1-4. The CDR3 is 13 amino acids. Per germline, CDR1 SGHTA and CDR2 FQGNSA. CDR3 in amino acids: CASSPHWDQKLFF.

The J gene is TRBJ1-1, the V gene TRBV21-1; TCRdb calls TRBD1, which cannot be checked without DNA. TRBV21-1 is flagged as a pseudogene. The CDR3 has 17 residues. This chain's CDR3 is CASSLLLSGQCLPEAFF.

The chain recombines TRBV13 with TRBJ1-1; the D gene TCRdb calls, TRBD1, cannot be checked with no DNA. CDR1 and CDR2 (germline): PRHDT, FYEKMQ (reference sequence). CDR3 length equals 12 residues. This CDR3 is CASSTPTGEAFF.

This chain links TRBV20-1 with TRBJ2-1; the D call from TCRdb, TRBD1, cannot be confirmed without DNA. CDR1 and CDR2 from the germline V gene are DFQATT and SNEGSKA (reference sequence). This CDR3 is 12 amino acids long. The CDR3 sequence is CSASAGFDEQFF.

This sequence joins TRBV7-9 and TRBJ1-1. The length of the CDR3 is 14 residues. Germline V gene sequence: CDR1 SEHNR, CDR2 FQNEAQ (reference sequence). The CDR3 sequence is CASSLAAGSTEAFF.

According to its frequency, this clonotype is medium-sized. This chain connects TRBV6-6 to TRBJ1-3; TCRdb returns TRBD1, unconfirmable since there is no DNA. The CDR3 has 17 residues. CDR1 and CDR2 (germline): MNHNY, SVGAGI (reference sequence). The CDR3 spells CASSSAPMTESGNTIYF.

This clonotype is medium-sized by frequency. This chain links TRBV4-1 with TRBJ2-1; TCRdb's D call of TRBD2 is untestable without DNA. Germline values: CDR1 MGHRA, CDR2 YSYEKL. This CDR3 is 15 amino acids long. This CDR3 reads CASSPRLAAVHEQFF.

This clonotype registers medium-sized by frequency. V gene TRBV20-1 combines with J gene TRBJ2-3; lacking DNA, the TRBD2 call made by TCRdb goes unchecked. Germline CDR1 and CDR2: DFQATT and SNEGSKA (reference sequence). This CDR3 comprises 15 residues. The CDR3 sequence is CSASQLAGFTDTQYF.

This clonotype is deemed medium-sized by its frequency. The CDR3 sequence is CATSDLKDEQFF. This sequence joins TRBV24-1 and TRBJ2-1. The germline V gene has CDR1 KGHDR and CDR2 SFDVKD. This CDR3 is built from 12 residues.

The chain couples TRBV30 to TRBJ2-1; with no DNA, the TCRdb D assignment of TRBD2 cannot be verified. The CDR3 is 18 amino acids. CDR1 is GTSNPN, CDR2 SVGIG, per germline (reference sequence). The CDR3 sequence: CAWRGVGGRHRSYNEQFF.

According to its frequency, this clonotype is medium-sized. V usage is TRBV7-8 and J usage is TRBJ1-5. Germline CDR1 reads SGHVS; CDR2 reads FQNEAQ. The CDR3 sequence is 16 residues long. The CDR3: CASSLTAHTANQPQHF.

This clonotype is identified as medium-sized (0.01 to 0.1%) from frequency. The CDR3 loop reads CASSQEGGPGTSEQFF. The chain combines TRBV4-1 with TRBJ2-1; TCRdb proposes TRBD1, but this gene call is untestable without DNA. The CDR3 is 16 residues long. The germline CDR1 and CDR2 sequences are MGHRA and YSYEKL.

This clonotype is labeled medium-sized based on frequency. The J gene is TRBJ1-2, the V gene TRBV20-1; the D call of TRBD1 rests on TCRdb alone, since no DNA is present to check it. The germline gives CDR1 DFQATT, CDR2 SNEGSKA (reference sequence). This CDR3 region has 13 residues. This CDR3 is CSARERGNYGYTF.

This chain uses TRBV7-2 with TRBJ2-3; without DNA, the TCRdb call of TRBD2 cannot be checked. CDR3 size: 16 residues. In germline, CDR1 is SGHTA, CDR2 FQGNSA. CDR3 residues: CASSDFRDWSTDTQYF.

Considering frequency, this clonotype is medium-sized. CDR3: CSVDKGGVGNEQFF. This chain links TRBV29-1 with TRBJ2-1; the D gene TCRdb calls, TRBD2, cannot be checked with no DNA. Germline V lookup: CDR1 SQVTM, CDR2 ANQGSEA. The CDR3 has 14 amino acids.

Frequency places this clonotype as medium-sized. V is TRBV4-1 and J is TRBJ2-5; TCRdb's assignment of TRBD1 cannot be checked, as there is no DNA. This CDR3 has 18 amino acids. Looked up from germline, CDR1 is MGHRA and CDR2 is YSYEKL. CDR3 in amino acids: CASSPNRRGVIYQETQYF.

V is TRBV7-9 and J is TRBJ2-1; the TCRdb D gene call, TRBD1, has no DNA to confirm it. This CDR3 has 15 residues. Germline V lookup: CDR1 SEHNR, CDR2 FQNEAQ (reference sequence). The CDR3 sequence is CASSPRDRVPNEQFF.

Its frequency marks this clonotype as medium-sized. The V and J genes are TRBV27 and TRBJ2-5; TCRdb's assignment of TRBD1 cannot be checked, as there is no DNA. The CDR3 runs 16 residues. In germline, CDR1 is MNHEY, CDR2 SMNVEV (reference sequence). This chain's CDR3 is CASSLTGGGIQETQYF.

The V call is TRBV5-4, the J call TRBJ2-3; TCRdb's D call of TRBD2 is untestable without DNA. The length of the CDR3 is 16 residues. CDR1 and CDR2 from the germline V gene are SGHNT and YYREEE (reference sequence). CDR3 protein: CASSYRRLAGGDTQYF.

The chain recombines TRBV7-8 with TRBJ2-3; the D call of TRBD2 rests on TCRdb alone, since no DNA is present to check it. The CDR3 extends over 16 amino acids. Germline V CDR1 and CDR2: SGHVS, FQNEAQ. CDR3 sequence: CASSYTSGDSTDTQYF.

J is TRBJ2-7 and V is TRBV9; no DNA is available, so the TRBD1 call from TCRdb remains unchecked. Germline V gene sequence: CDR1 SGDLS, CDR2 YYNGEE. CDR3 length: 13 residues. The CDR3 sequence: CASSAGAWDEQYF.

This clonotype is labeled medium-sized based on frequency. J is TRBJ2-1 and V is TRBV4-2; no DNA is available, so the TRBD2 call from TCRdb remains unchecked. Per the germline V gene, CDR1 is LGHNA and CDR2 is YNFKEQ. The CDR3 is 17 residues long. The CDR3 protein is CASSQVGDREEGNEQFF.

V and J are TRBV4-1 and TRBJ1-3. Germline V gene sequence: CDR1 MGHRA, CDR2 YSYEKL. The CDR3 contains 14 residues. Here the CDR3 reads CASSKQNSGNTIYF.

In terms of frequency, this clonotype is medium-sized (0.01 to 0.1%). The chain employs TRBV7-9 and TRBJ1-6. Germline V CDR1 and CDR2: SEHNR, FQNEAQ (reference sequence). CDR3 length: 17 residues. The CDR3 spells CASSLFSPTEAFAPLHF. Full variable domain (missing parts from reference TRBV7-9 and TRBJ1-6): DTGVSQNPRHKITKRGQNVTFRCDPISEHNRLYWYRQTLGQGPEFLTYFQNEAQLEKSRLLSDRFSAERPKGSFSTLEIQRTEQGDSAMYLCASSLFSPTEAFAPLHFGNGTRLTVT.

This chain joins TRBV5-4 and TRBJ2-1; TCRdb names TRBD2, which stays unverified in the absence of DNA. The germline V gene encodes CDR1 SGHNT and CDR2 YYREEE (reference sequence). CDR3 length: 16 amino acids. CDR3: CASSLGLAGPYNEQFF.

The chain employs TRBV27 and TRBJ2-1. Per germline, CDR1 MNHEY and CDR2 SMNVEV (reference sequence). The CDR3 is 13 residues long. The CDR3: CASSLQLYNEQFF.

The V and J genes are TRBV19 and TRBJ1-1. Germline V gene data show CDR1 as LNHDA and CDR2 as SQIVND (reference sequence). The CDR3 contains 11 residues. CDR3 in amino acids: CALLVGVEAFF.

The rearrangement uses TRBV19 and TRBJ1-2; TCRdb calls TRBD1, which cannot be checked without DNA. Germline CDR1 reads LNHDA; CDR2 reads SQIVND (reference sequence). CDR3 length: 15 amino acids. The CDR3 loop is CASTPPHDRVGGYTF.

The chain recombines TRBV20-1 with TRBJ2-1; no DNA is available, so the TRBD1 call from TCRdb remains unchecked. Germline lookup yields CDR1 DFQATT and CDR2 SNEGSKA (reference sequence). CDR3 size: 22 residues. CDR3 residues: CSARDAAGADDLGAVPYNEQFF.